This TCR beta chain derives from a study of beta chain features in type 1 diabetes. Looking at the study overall: Age, gender, cell numbers and subset yield matched between patients and controls. Study-level results: PCR may have favored shorter templates equally in patients and controls. The VDJ junctions of type 1 diabetes patients carried fewer insertions and more deletions.

The isolated RNA, all of it, was reverse transcribed, so expressed TCRB transcripts were what got sequenced. Sequenced by immunoSEQ multiplex PCR; TCRdb stores in-frame clones only, minus some. Among a few hundred thousand clones, around 14% were seen once, and the ten largest hold around 0.035%. This clone was seen more than once but under ten times. The antigen is undetermined. Other DNA variants within this sample encode the same CDR3. Trimming removed 5 bases at V and 2 bases at J, with 4 bases between. The CDR3 contains 13 residues. From germline, CDR1 is MGHDK and CDR2 SYGVNS. Sequencing used naive CD4+ T cells from blood. V and J are TRBV25-1 and TRBJ2-6; D gene uncertain. This receptor was obtained from a man aged 25 to 45 in good health. The CDR3 protein is CASSNTGANVLTF. CDR3 nucleotide sequence: TGTGCCAGCAGTAATACTGGGGCCAACGTCCTGACTTTC. The full variable domain, in which reference TRBV25-1 and TRBJ2-6 provide the parts outside the CDR3, is EADIYQTPRYLVIGTGKKITLECSQTMGHDKMYWYQQDPGMELHLIHYSYGVNSTEKGDLSSESTVSRIRTEHFPLTLESARPSHTSQYLCASSNTGANVLTFGAGSRLTVL.